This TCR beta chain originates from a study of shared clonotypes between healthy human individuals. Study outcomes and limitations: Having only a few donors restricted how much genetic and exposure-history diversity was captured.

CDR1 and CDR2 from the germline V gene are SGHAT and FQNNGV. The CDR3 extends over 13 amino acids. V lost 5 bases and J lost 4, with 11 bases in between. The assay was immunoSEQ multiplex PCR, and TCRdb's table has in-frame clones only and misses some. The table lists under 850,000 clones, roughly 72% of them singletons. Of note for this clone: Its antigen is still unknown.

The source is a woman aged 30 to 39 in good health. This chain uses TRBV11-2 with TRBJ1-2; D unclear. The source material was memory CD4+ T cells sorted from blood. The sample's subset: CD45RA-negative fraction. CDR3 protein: CASSHTVGYGYTF. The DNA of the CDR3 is TGTGCCAGCAGCCACACCGTGGGCTATGGCTACACCTTC.